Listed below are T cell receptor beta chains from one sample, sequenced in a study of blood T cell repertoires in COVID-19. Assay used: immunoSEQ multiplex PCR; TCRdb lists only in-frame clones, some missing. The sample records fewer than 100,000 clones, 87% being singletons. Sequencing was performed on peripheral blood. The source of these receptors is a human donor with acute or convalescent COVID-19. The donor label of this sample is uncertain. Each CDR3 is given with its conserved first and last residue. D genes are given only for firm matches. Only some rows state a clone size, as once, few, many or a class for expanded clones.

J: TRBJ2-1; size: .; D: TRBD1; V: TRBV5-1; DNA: TGCGCCAGCAGCCCGCAACAGGGGGCGTTGAATGAGCAGTTCTTC; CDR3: CASSPQQGALNEQFF
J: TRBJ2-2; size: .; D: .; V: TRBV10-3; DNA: TGTGCCATCAGTGAGTCGAATGGAGCGAAGAACACCGGGGAGCTGTTTTTT; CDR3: CAISESNGAKNTGELFF
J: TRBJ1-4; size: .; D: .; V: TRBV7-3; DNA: TGTGCCAGCAGCTTAGTCGGCGCGGGAATGAATGAACTGTTTTTT; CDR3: CASSLVGAGMNELFF
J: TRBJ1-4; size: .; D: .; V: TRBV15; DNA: TGTGCCACCAGCAGAGGACAGGTATCAACTAATGAAAAACTGTTTTTT; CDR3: CATSRGQVSTNEKLFF
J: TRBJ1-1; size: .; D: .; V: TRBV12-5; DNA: TGTGCTAGTGGGACCCGGGAAGGAGAGACTGAAGCTTTCTTT; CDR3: CASGTREGETEAFF
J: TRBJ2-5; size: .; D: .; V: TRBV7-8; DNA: TGTGCCAGCAGCACCAGGAGGACGGAGACCCAGTACTTC; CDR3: CASSTRRTETQYF
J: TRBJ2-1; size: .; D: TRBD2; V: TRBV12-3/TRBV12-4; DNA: TGTGCCAGCAGTCTCTCTAGCGGGGGGGGGAAGTTCTTC; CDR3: CASSLSSGGGKFF
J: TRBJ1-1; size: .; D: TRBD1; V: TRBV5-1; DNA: TGCGCCAGCAGCTTAAACCGGGACAGGGGTTTGACTGAAGCTTTCTTT; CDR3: CASSLNRDRGLTEAFF
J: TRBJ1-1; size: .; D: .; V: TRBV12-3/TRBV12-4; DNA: TGTGCCAGCAGTTTGGGCCTGAACACTGAAGCTTTCTTT; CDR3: CASSLGLNTEAFF
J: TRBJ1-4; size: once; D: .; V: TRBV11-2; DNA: TGTGCCAGCAGCTTACTAACGGGGGTTGGCGAAAAACTGTTTTTT; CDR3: CASSLLTGVGEKLFF
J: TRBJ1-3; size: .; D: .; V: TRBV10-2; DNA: TGCGCCAGCAGTGTTAGCAGTAGCTCTGGAAACACCATATATTTT; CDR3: CASSVSSSSGNTIYF
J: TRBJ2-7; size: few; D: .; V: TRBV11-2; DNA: TGTGCCAGCAGCTCCTATCAATGGACAGCCTACGAGCAGTACTTC; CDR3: CASSSYQWTAYEQYF
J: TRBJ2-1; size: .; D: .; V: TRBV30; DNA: TGTGCCGTCTCAGCGAGCTCCTACAATGAGCAGTTCTTC; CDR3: CAVSASSYNEQFF
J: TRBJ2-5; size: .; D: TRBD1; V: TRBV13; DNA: TGTGCCAGCGGTGTTCGACAGGGCCAAGAGACCCAGTACTTC; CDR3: CASGVRQGQETQYF